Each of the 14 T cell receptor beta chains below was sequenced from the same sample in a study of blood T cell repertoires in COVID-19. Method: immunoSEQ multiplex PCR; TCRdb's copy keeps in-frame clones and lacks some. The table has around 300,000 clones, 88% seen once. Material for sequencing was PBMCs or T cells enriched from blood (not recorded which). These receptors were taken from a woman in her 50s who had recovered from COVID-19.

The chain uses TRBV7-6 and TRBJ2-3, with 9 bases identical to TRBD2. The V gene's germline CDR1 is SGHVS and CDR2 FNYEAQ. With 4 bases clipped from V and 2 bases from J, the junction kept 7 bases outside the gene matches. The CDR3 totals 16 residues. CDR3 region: CASSSWTSELTDTQYF. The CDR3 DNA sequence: TGTGCCAGCAGCTCCTGGACTAGCGAGCTCACAGATACGCAGTATTTT.

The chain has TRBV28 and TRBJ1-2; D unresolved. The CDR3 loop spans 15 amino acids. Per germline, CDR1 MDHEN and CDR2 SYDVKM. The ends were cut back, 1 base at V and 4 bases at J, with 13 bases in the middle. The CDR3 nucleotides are TGTGCCAGCAGTTTATCCAACGGGGTCCCCTATGGCTACACCTTC. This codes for CASSLSNGVPYGYTF.

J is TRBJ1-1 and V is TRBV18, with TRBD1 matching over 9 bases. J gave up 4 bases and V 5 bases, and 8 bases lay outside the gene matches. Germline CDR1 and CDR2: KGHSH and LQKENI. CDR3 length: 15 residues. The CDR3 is CASSAEQGATTEAFF. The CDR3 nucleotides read TGTGCCAGCTCAGCCGAACAGGGGGCGACCACTGAAGCTTTCTTT.

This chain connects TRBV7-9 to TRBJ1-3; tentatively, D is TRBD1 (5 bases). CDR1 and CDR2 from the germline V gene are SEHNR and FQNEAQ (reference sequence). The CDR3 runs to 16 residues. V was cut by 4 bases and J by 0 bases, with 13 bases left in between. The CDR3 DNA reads TGTGCCAGCAGCTCCACCCCGGGACTCTCTGGAAACACCATATATTTT. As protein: CASSSTPGLSGNTIYF.

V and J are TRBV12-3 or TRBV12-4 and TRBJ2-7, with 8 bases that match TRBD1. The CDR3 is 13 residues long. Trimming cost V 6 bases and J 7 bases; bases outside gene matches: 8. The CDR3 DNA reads TGTGCCAGCAGCCCCAGGGGGCTAGGAGAGCAGTACTTC. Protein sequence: CASSPRGLGEQYF.

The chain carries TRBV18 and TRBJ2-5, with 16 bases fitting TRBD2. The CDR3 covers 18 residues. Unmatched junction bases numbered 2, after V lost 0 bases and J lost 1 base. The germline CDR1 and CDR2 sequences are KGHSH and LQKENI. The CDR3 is CASSPPGLAGGFQETQYF. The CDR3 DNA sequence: TGTGCCAGCTCACCACCGGGACTAGCGGGAGGGTTCCAAGAGACCCAGTACTTC.

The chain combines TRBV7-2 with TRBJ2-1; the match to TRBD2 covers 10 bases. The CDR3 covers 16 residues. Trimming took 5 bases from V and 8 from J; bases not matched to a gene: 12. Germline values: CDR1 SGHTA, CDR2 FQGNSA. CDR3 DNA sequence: TGTGCCAGCAGCCTCGTCGCAGCGGGAGGGCGGGATGAGCAGTTCTTC. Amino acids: CASSLVAAGGRDEQFF.

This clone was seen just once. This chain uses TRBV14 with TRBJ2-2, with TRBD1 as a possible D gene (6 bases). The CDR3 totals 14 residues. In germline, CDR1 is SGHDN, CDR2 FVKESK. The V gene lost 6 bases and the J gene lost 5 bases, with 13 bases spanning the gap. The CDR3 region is CASRGTSGTGELFF. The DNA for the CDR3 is TGTGCCAGCAGAGGGACAAGTGGGACCGGGGAGCTGTTTTTT.

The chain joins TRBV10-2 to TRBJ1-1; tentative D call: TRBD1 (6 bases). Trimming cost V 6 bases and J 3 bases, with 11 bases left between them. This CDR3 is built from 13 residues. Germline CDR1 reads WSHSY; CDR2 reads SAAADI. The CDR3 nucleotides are TGCGCCAGCAGGCAGGGGAGGGACACTGAAGCTTTCTTT. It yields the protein CASRQGRDTEAFF.

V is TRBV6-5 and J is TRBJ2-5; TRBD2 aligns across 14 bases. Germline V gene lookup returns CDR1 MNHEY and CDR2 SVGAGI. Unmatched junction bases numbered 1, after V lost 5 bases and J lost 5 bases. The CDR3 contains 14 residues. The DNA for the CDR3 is TGTGCCAGCAGTCGGACTAGCGGGAGGGAGACCCAGTACTTC. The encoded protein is CASSRTSGRETQYF.

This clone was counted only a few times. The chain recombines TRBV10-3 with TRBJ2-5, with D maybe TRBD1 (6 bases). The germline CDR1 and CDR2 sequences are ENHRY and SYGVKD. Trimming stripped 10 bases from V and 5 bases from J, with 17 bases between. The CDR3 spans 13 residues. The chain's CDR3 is CATSDTQGETQYF. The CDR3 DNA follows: TGTGCCACATCGGACACCCAGGGGGAGACCCAGTACTTC.

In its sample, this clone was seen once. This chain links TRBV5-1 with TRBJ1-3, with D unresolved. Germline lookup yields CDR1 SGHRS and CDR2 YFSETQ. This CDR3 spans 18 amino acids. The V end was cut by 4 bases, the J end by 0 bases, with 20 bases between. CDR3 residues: CASSLHPKVDYSGNTIYF. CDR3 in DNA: TGCGCCAGCAGCCTTCATCCCAAGGTGGACTACTCTGGAAACACCATATATTTT.

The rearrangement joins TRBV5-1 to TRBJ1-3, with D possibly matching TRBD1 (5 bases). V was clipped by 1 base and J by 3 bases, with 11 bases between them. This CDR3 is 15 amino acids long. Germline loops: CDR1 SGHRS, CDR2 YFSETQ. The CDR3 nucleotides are TGCGCCAGCAGCTTGAATGGGGGGAGTGGAAACACCATATATTTT. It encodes CASSLNGGSGNTIYF.

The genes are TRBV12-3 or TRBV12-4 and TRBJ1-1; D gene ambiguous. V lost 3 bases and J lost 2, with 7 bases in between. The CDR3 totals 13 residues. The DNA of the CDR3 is TGTGCCAGCAGTTTCGGGAGAAACACTGAAGCTTTCTTT. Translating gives CASSFGRNTEAFF.